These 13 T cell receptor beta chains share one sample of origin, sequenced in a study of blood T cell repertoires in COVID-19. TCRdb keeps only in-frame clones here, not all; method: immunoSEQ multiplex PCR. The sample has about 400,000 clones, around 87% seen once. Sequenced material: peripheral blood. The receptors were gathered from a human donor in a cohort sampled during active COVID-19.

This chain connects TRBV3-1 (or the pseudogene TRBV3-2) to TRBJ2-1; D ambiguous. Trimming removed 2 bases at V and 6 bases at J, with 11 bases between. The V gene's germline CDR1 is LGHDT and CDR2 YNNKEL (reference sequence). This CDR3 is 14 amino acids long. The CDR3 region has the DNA TGTGCCAGCAGCCAAACACACACGATCAATGAGCAGTTCTTC. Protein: CASSQTHTINEQFF.

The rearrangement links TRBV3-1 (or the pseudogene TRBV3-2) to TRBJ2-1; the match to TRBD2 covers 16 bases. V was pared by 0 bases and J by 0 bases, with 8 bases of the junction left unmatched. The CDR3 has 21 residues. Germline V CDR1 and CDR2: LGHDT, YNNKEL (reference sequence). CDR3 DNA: TGTGCCAGCAGCCAAGAAGGGGGACTAGCGGGAGGGTTGTACTCCTACAATGAGCAGTTCTTC. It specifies CASSQEGGLAGGLYSYNEQFF.

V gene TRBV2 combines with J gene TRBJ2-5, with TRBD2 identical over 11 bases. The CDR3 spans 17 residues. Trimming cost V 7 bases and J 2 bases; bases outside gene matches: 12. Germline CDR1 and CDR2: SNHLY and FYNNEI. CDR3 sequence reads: CASTSGTSGLTQETQYF. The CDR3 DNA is TGTGCCAGCACTTCCGGGACTAGCGGACTTACACAAGAGACCCAGTACTTC.

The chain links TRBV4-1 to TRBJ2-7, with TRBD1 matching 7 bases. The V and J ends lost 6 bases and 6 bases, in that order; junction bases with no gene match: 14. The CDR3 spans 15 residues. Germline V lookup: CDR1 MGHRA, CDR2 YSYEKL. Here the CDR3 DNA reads TGCGCCAGCAGGGACCACAGGGGTAAAGCGTCCGAGCAGTACTTC. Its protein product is CASRDHRGKASEQYF.

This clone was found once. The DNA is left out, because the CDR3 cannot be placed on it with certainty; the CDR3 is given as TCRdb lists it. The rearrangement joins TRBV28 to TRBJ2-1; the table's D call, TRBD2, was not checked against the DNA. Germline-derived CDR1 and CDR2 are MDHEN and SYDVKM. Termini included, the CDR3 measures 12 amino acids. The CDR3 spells CASSSSVNEQFF.

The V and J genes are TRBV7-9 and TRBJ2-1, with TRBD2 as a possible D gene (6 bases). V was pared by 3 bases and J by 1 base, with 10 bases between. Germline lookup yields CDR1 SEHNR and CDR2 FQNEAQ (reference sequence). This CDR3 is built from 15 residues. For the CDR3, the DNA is TGTGCCAGCAGCTTGGGGACTGGGTCCTACAATGAGCAGTTCTTC. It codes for CASSLGTGSYNEQFF.

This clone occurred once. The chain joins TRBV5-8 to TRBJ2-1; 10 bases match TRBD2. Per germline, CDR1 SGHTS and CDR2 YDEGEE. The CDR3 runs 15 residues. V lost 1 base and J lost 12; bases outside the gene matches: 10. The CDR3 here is CASSLRSASGGRQFF. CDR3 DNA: TGTGCCAGCAGCTTGAGGTCGGCTAGCGGGGGCAGGCAGTTCTTC.

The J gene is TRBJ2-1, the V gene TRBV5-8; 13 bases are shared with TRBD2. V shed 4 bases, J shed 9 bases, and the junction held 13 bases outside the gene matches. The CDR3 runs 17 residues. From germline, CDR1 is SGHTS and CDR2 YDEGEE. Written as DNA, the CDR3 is TGTGCCAGCAGCCCCACCCGGACTAGCGGGAGTCGGAGTGAGCAGTTCTTC. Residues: CASSPTRTSGSRSEQFF.

CDR3 coding DNA: TGTGCCAGCAGCTTGGCCTGGGGCTGGAACACCGGGGAGCTGTTTTTT. It translates to CASSLAWGWNTGELFF. V is TRBV5-8 and J is TRBJ2-2; possible D gene TRBD1, 5 bases. V gave up 0 bases and J gave up 1 base, with 10 bases separating them. The V gene's germline CDR1 is SGHTS and CDR2 YDEGEE. The CDR3 totals 16 residues.

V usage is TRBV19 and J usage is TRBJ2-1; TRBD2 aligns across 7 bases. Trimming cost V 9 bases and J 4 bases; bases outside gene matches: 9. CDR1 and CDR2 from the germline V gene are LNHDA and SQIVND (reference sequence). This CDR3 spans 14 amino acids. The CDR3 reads CASRGDWGYNEQFF. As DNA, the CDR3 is TGTGCCAGCCGGGGGGACTGGGGATACAATGAGCAGTTCTTC. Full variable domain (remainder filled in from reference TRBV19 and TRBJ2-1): DGGITQSPKYLFRKEGQNVTLSCEQNLNHDAMYWYRQDPGQGLRLIYYSQIVNDFQKGDIAEGYSVSREKKESFPLTVTSAQKNPTAFYLCASRGDWGYNEQFFGPGTRLTVL.

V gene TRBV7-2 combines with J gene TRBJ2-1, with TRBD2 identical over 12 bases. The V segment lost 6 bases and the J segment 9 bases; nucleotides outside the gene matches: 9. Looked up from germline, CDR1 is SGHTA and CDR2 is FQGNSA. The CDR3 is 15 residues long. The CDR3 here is CASSRRTSGTVEQFF. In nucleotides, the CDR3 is TGTGCCAGCAGTAGAAGGACTAGCGGGACCGTTGAGCAGTTCTTC.

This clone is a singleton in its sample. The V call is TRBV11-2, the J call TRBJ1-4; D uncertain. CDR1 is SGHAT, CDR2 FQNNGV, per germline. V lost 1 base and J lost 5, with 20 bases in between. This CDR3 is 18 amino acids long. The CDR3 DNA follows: TGTGCCAGCAGCTTAGGTTCCTACCTCGGACTACTAAATGAAAAACTGTTTTTT. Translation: CASSLGSYLGLLNEKLFF.

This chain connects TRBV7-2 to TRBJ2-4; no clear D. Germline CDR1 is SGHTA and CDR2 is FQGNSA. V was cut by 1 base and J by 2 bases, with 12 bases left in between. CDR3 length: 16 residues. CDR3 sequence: CASSLEHFRPKNIQYF. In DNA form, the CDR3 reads TGTGCCAGCAGCTTAGAACATTTCAGGCCCAAAAACATTCAGTACTTC.